This T cell receptor beta chain was recorded in a study of shared clonotypes between healthy human individuals. At the level of the study: Sampling drew on donors who were a couple of women and a few men aged 18 to 49.

Deep was the level at which the assay was run. Once extracted for a subset, genomic DNA was divided evenly among several immunoSEQ plates. TCRdb keeps only in-frame clones here, not all; method: immunoSEQ multiplex PCR. The table lists fewer than 600,000 clones, roughly 79% of them singletons. Germline loops: CDR1 MGHDK, CDR2 SYGVNS. The length of the CDR3 is 11 residues. V lost 5 bases, J lost 1 base, and 3 bases lay in between. Sequencing was carried out using PBMCs. The chain carries TRBV25-1 and TRBJ2-7; D ambiguous. The sequence came from a woman aged 40 to 50 in good health. Some clones in this sample may be carry-over from other donors' samples. CDR3 DNA: TGTGCCAGCAGTCGATCCTACGAGCAGTACTTC. It yields the protein CASSRSYEQYF.